The rows below give T cell receptor beta chains drawn from one sample of a study of T cells in Graves' hyperthyroidism and ophthalmopathy. TCRdb re-called the multiplex PCR reads through MiXCR, storing one row per CDR3 protein. The sample comprises roughly 160,000 distinct CDR3 sequences, roughly 10% of which are singletons, and around 20% rests with the top ten. Sequenced sample: blood. These receptors all come from a young woman with Graves' hyperthyroidism that later progressed to Graves' ophthalmopathy. Both conserved end residues are part of each CDR3. A D gene is named only where the DNA matches it firmly. Clone sizes are given selectively: once, few, many, or a class where the clone is expanded.

v_gene: TRBV19; abundance: many; d_gene: TRBD1; j_gene: TRBJ1-2; CDR3nt: TGTGCCAGTAGGGGACAGGGGGGCTACACCTTC; CDR3aa: CASRGQGGYTF
v_gene: TRBV18; abundance: few; d_gene: .; j_gene: TRBJ2-5; CDR3nt: TGTGCCAGCTCACCACTGGGCACAAAAGAGACCCAGTACTTC; CDR3aa: CASSPLGTKETQYF
v_gene: TRBV9; abundance: many; d_gene: .; j_gene: TRBJ1-1; CDR3nt: TGTGCCAGCAGCGGCTGGGGGGCTAAGAACACTGAAGCTTTCTTT; CDR3aa: CASSGWGAKNTEAFF
v_gene: TRBV28; abundance: many; d_gene: .; j_gene: TRBJ2-1; CDR3nt: TGTGCCAGCACCCAACAGAGCGAGCAGTTCTTC; CDR3aa: CASTQQSEQFF
v_gene: TRBV4-1; abundance: few; d_gene: TRBD1; j_gene: TRBJ2-7; CDR3nt: TGCGCCAGCAGCCAGCCGGGACAGGGGTACTACGAGCAGTACTTC; CDR3aa: CASSQPGQGYYEQYF
v_gene: TRBV20-1; abundance: many; d_gene: TRBD2; j_gene: TRBJ2-1; CDR3nt: TGCAGTGCTAGAGCCCCGGTGTGGCGGGAGGGCCTCTTAAGCTCCTACAATGAGCAGTTCTTC; CDR3aa: CSARAPVWREGLLSSYNEQFF
v_gene: TRBV5-6; abundance: .; d_gene: .; j_gene: TRBJ2-3; CDR3nt: TGTGCCAGCAGCTTTCGCCTGACAGATACGCAGTATTTT; CDR3aa: CASSFRLTDTQYF
v_gene: TRBV7-3; abundance: many; d_gene: TRBD2; j_gene: TRBJ2-3; CDR3nt: TGTGCCAGCAGCTTAAGGCGGGGGGGCCTCGGCACAGATACGCAGTATTTT; CDR3aa: CASSLRRGGLGTDTQYF
v_gene: TRBV7-6; abundance: .; d_gene: .; j_gene: TRBJ2-2; CDR3nt: TGTGCCAGCAGACTTGATCGGCAGGGGAGGACCGGGGAGCTGTTTTTT; CDR3aa: CASRLDRQGRTGELFF
v_gene: TRBV15; abundance: many; d_gene: .; j_gene: TRBJ2-7; CDR3nt: TGTGCCACCAGCAGAGACGGGACGGTGAACTACGAGCAGCACTTC; CDR3aa: CATSRDGTVNYEQHF
v_gene: TRBV4-2; abundance: few; d_gene: TRBD2; j_gene: TRBJ2-5; CDR3nt: TGTGCCAGCAGCCAAGAGCGACTAGCGGGGTCTCAAGAGACCCAGTACTTC; CDR3aa: CASSQERLAGSQETQYF
v_gene: TRBV25-1; abundance: .; d_gene: .; j_gene: TRBJ2-7; CDR3nt: TGTGCCTGCAGTGTTAGTGGCGCTAGATGGGAGCAGTACTTC; CDR3aa: CACSVSGARWEQYF
v_gene: TRBV25-1; abundance: .; d_gene: .; j_gene: TRBJ1-1; CDR3nt: TGTGCCAGCAGTGCCTCCAAGGGCGACACTGAAGCTTTCTTT; CDR3aa: CASSASKGDTEAFF
v_gene: TRBV28; abundance: many; d_gene: .; j_gene: TRBJ1-6; CDR3nt: TGTGCCAGCATGGGAGGGGCATCCTATAATTCACCCCTCCACTTT; CDR3aa: CASMGGASYNSPLHF
v_gene: TRBV28; abundance: many; d_gene: .; j_gene: TRBJ2-5; CDR3nt: TGTGCCAGCAGTTTACTTTTTGCAGGCTGGGAGACCCAGTACTTC; CDR3aa: CASSLLFAGWETQYF
v_gene: TRBV6-1; abundance: few; d_gene: TRBD2; j_gene: TRBJ2-3; CDR3nt: TGTGCCAGCAGTGAAGCGCTTTGGGCGGGAGCAGGCACAGATACGCAGTATTTT; CDR3aa: CASSEALWAGAGTDTQYF
v_gene: TRBV5-1; abundance: many; d_gene: .; j_gene: TRBJ2-2; CDR3nt: TGCGCCAGCAGTCCTGCGAACACCGGGGAGCTGTTTTTT; CDR3aa: CASSPANTGELFF
v_gene: TRBV6-1; abundance: few; d_gene: TRBD1; j_gene: TRBJ1-6; CDR3nt: TGTGCCAGCAAAGACAGGGGCTATTCGGATGCACCCCTCCACTTT; CDR3aa: CASKDRGYSDAPLHF
v_gene: TRBV6-5; abundance: many; d_gene: .; j_gene: TRBJ1-4; CDR3nt: TGTGCCAGCAGTTACGGCGAAATGAATGAAAAACTGTTTTTT; CDR3aa: CASSYGEMNEKLFF
v_gene: TRBV19; abundance: few; d_gene: TRBD1; j_gene: TRBJ1-2; CDR3nt: TGTGCCAGTAGTATTGTTCAGGGACAGTATGGCTACACCTTC; CDR3aa: CASSIVQGQYGYTF
v_gene: TRBV9; abundance: few; d_gene: TRBD2; j_gene: TRBJ2-3; CDR3nt: TGTGCCAGCAGCGCGGGACTAGCATCAGATACGCAGTATTTT; CDR3aa: CASSAGLASDTQYF
v_gene: TRBV3-1; abundance: many; d_gene: .; j_gene: TRBJ2-7; CDR3nt: TGTGCCAGCAGCCAAGCGGGGAGCTCCTACGAGCAGTACTTC; CDR3aa: CASSQAGSSYEQYF
v_gene: TRBV11-2; abundance: many; d_gene: .; j_gene: TRBJ2-5; CDR3nt: TGTGCCAGCAGCTTAACAGAGACCCAGTACTTC; CDR3aa: CASSLTETQYF
v_gene: TRBV3-1; abundance: .; d_gene: .; j_gene: TRBJ2-1; CDR3nt: TGTGCCAGCAGCCAAGTCCTCTGGGATGAGCAGTTCTTC; CDR3aa: CASSQVLWDEQFF
v_gene: TRBV6-5; abundance: many; d_gene: TRBD1; j_gene: TRBJ1-4; CDR3nt: TGTGCCAGCAGTTACTATCGGACAGGGCATGAAAAACTGTTTTTT; CDR3aa: CASSYYRTGHEKLFF
v_gene: TRBV6-1; abundance: .; d_gene: .; j_gene: TRBJ1-2; CDR3nt: TGTGCCAGCAGTGAAGGAGGCACTGGGCTTGGCTACACCTTC; CDR3aa: CASSEGGTGLGYTF
v_gene: TRBV20-1; abundance: many; d_gene: TRBD1; j_gene: TRBJ1-1; CDR3nt: TGCAGTGCCCTGACAGGGCGCTCCCGGGAAAACACTGAAGCTTTCTTT; CDR3aa: CSALTGRSRENTEAFF
v_gene: TRBV7-8; abundance: many; d_gene: TRBD2; j_gene: TRBJ2-7; CDR3nt: TGTGCCAGCAGCTTACTAGCGGGAGAAGGCGAGCAGTACTTC; CDR3aa: CASSLLAGEGEQYF
v_gene: TRBV28; abundance: many; d_gene: TRBD1; j_gene: TRBJ1-5; CDR3nt: TGTGCCAGCAGTCCAAAGGACAGGCCGCGGATGATGCCCCAGCATTTT; CDR3aa: CASSPKDRPRMMPQHF
v_gene: TRBV12-3/TRBV12-4; abundance: many; d_gene: .; j_gene: TRBJ2-3; CDR3nt: TGTGCCAGCAGTTCAGATACGCAGTATTTT; CDR3aa: CASSSDTQYF
v_gene: TRBV29-1; abundance: many; d_gene: TRBD1; j_gene: TRBJ2-2; CDR3nt: TGCAGCGTTGAAGATACAAGGACAGGGGGCATCGCGGGGGAGCTGTTTTTT; CDR3aa: CSVEDTRTGGIAGELFF
v_gene: TRBV6-2/TRBV6-3; abundance: few; d_gene: TRBD1; j_gene: TRBJ1-2; CDR3nt: TGTGCCAGCAGGGCGACAGGGGTCTGTGGCTACACCTTC; CDR3aa: CASRATGVCGYTF
v_gene: TRBV20-1; abundance: many; d_gene: TRBD1; j_gene: TRBJ2-2; CDR3nt: TGCAGTGCTCAGACAGGGGGAATCGGGGAGCTGTTTTTT; CDR3aa: CSAQTGGIGELFF
v_gene: TRBV2; abundance: many; d_gene: TRBD1; j_gene: TRBJ1-2; CDR3nt: TGTGCCAGCAGCTCCACAGGGGACGGTAACTATGGCTACACCTTC; CDR3aa: CASSSTGDGNYGYTF
v_gene: TRBV20-1; abundance: few; d_gene: TRBD1; j_gene: TRBJ1-5; CDR3nt: TGCAGTGCTAGAGCCACGACAGGGATTACCCCCAGCAATCAGCCCCAGCATTTT; CDR3aa: CSARATTGITPSNQPQHF
v_gene: TRBV6-5; abundance: many; d_gene: .; j_gene: TRBJ1-2; CDR3nt: TGTGCCAGCAAAACTAGCGGGACGGAATACTATGGCTACACCTTC; CDR3aa: CASKTSGTEYYGYTF
v_gene: TRBV20-1; abundance: many; d_gene: TRBD2; j_gene: TRBJ2-7; CDR3nt: TGCAGTGCTAGAGGCCTAGCGGGGCCCTACGAGCAGTACTTC; CDR3aa: CSARGLAGPYEQYF
v_gene: TRBV9; abundance: few; d_gene: .; j_gene: TRBJ2-7; CDR3nt: TGTGCCAGCAGCCCGCACACCAGTAACCCCTACGAGCAGTACTTC; CDR3aa: CASSPHTSNPYEQYF
v_gene: TRBV30; abundance: few; d_gene: .; j_gene: TRBJ1-2; CDR3nt: TGTGCTTTTATCTGGGATCCCTGGAAAGAAACTAACTATGGCTACACCTTC; CDR3aa: CAFIWDPWKETNYGYTF
v_gene: TRBV6-5; abundance: many; d_gene: .; j_gene: TRBJ1-1; CDR3nt: TGTGCCAGCAGTTACAGAGGGGAACGGACTGAAGCTTTCTTT; CDR3aa: CASSYRGERTEAFF
v_gene: TRBV11-2; abundance: many; d_gene: .; j_gene: TRBJ2-7; CDR3nt: TGTGCCAGCAGCTTAGAACGGTCGGCCGGCGAGCAGTACTTC; CDR3aa: CASSLERSAGEQYF
v_gene: TRBV20-1; abundance: .; d_gene: .; j_gene: TRBJ2-2; CDR3nt: TGCAGTGCTAGAGCCCTTCTCCTTAACACCGGGGAGCTGTTTTTT; CDR3aa: CSARALLLNTGELFF
v_gene: TRBV20-1; abundance: .; d_gene: .; j_gene: TRBJ2-2; CDR3nt: TGCAGTGCTAGCTGGGGGCCCACCGGGGAGCTGTTTTTT; CDR3aa: CSASWGPTGELFF
v_gene: TRBV5-6; abundance: .; d_gene: TRBD2; j_gene: TRBJ2-7; CDR3nt: TGTGCCAGCAGCTTGGCGCTAGCGGGAACCTACGAGCAGTACTTC; CDR3aa: CASSLALAGTYEQYF
v_gene: TRBV6-6; abundance: .; d_gene: .; j_gene: TRBJ2-7; CDR3nt: TGTGCCAGCAGTTACTCGAGCTTTGGGGGGGGCTTGGAGCAGTACTTC; CDR3aa: CASSYSSFGGGLEQYF
v_gene: TRBV10-3; abundance: many; d_gene: .; j_gene: TRBJ2-3; CDR3nt: TGTGCCATTCTAGCGATGGGCACAGATACGCAGTATTTT; CDR3aa: CAILAMGTDTQYF
v_gene: TRBV9; abundance: .; d_gene: .; j_gene: TRBJ1-6; CDR3nt: TGTGCCAGCAGCGTGACGGACGGTAATTCACCCCTCCACTTT; CDR3aa: CASSVTDGNSPLHF
v_gene: TRBV10-3; abundance: many; d_gene: TRBD1; j_gene: TRBJ1-1; CDR3nt: TGTGCCATCAGAAGTGACAGGGATGAAGCTTTCTTT; CDR3aa: CAIRSDRDEAFF
v_gene: TRBV19; abundance: many; d_gene: TRBD2; j_gene: TRBJ2-5; CDR3nt: TGTGCCAGTAGTCTGTGGGGGGGAGGCATGGGAGAGACCCAGTACTTC; CDR3aa: CASSLWGGGMGETQYF
v_gene: TRBV14; abundance: .; d_gene: .; j_gene: TRBJ1-6; CDR3nt: TGTGCCAGCAGCCATCCCGGGACCTACTATAATTCACCCCTCCACTTT; CDR3aa: CASSHPGTYYNSPLHF
v_gene: TRBV6-1; abundance: many; d_gene: .; j_gene: TRBJ1-4; CDR3nt: TGTGCCAGCAGTATTTTAGGGACTGTTGGGAGTGAAAAACTGTTTTTT; CDR3aa: CASSILGTVGSEKLFF
v_gene: TRBV5-6; abundance: .; d_gene: .; j_gene: TRBJ2-5; CDR3nt: TGTGCCAGCAGCTTGGGGGGCCCCCATTTCGAGACCCAGTACTTC; CDR3aa: CASSLGGPHFETQYF
v_gene: TRBV2; abundance: many; d_gene: TRBD1; j_gene: TRBJ2-3; CDR3nt: TGTGCCAGCTATGGACAGGGAAATTACACAGATACGCAGTATTTT; CDR3aa: CASYGQGNYTDTQYF